Below are 25 T cell receptor beta chains sequenced from a single sample in a study of blood T cells in healthy people across ages. Combining a sample-barcoded 5' primer with a J-beta primer mix, a second PCR ran for roughly 7 to 12 cycles. TCRdb re-analysed the 5' RACE reads in MiXCR, keeping a single row per CDR3 protein. This sample has some 1,800,000 distinct CDR3 sequences, with roughly two fifths found just once. The sequencing input was blood. The receptors were sampled from a human donor in good health.

This clonotype has just one count. The CDR3 here is CASSHPLGTPNYGYTF. The CDR3 region has the DNA TGTGCCAGCAGCCACCCTCTTGGGACCCCTAACTATGGCTACACCTTC. The rearrangement links TRBV7-2 to TRBJ1-2; D possibly corresponds to TRBD1 (5 bases). Germline V gene lookup returns CDR1 SGHTA and CDR2 FQGNSA. The CDR3 length is 16 residues. Trimming shortened V by 5 bases and J by 0 bases, and 16 bases separated the two germline ends.

The chain couples TRBV11-2 to TRBJ2-7; 12 bases are a match to TRBD2. Germline values: CDR1 SGHAT, CDR2 FQNNGV. Trimming cost V 5 bases and J 7 bases; bases outside gene matches: 9. CDR3 length: 15 residues. The CDR3 coding sequence is TGTGCCAGCAGCCTCCTAGCGGGGGGGCGGAGTGAGCAGTACTTC. Residues: CASSLLAGGRSEQYF.

The V gene is TRBV5-1, the J gene TRBJ1-6, with 9 bases matching TRBD1. This CDR3 region has 16 residues. The junction had 7 bases not matched to a gene; V was cut back by 4 bases and J by 5 bases. Germline V CDR1 and CDR2: SGHRS, YFSETQ. For the CDR3, the DNA is TGCGCCAGCAGCAAGAACAGGGGGCTCAATAATTCACCCCTCCACTTT. Residues: CASSKNRGLNNSPLHF. The full variable domain, with the rest looked up from reference TRBV5-1 and TRBJ1-6, is KAGVTQTPRYLIKTRGQQVTLSCSPISGHRSVSWYQQTPGQGLQFLFEYFSETQRNKGNFPGRFSGRQFSNSRSEMNVSTLELGDSALYLCASSKNRGLNNSPLHFGNGTRLTVT.

This sequence joins TRBV29-1 and TRBJ2-1, with 9 bases lining up with TRBD1. V was clipped by 3 bases and J by 10 bases; unmatched bases: 10. This CDR3 spans 14 amino acids. Germline V gives CDR1 SQVTM, CDR2 ANQGSEA. CDR3 in DNA: TGCAGCGTTGACAAGGGACAGGGTATCTTGGAGCAGTTCTTC. Protein product: CSVDKGQGILEQFF.

The V gene is TRBV7-2, the J gene TRBJ2-7; D call uncertain. Germline V CDR1 and CDR2: SGHTA, FQGNSA. Trimming removed 1 base at V and 5 bases at J, with 9 bases between. This CDR3 spans 13 amino acids. The CDR3 DNA follows: TGTGCCAGCAGCTTAGTCGCAAGAGACGAGCAGTACTTC. As protein: CASSLVARDEQYF. The whole variable domain, remainder taken from reference TRBV7-2 and TRBJ2-7, is GAGVSQSPSNKVTEKGKDVELRCDPISGHTALYWYRQSLGQGLEFLIYFQGNSAPDKSGLPSDRFSAERTGGSVSTLTIQRTQQEDSAVYLCASSLVARDEQYFGPGTRLTVT.

The table lists this clonotype with a few counts. The V and J genes are TRBV6-5 and TRBJ1-4; D not resolved. The V and J ends lost 0 bases and 7 bases respectively, with 12 bases between them. There are 15 residues in the CDR3. Germline CDR1 and CDR2: MNHEY and SVGAGI. The CDR3 region has the DNA TGTGCCAGCAGTTACTCCGGTGGTGAGGGTGAAAAACTGTTTTTT. Encoded protein: CASSYSGGEGEKLFF.

The table lists this clonotype with a few counts. This chain joins TRBV5-1 and TRBJ2-7, with D possibly being TRBD1 (8 bases). The CDR3 runs 15 residues. The germline CDR1 and CDR2 sequences are SGHRS and YFSETQ. Trimming removed 4 bases at V and 1 base at J, with 15 bases between. CDR3 amino acids: CASSTGQGGSYEQYF. The CDR3 bases are TGCGCCAGCAGCACCGGACAGGGAGGGTCCTACGAGCAGTACTTC.

This clonotype was seen only a few times. The V and J genes are TRBV29-1 and TRBJ2-1, with 11 nucleotides matching TRBD2. The CDR3 runs to 15 residues. CDR1 is SQVTM, CDR2 ANQGSEA, per germline. V gave up 7 bases and J gave up 8 bases; unmatched junction bases: 13. The CDR3 DNA reads TGCAGCGCCCTCGGTTTAGCGGGGGGGCCGGATGAGCAGTTCTTC. As protein: CSALGLAGGPDEQFF.

The chain is built from TRBV6-2 or TRBV6-3 and TRBJ2-1; 8 positions match TRBD2. From germline, CDR1 is MNHEY and CDR2 SVGEGT. J lost 9 bases, V lost 6 bases, and 10 bases had no gene match. There are 14 residues in the CDR3. The CDR3 DNA reads TGTGCCAGCAGCAAGGGACTAGAGGTTGTTGAGCAGTTCTTC. Translated: CASSKGLEVVEQFF.

This clonotype was seen more than once but under ten times. The gene calls are TRBV5-1 and TRBJ1-4, with 7 nucleotides matching TRBD1. The V segment lost 4 bases and the J segment 3 bases; nucleotides outside the gene matches: 6. This CDR3 spans 15 amino acids. In germline, CDR1 is SGHRS, CDR2 YFSETQ. Here the CDR3 reads CASSLQGQANEKLFF. The CDR3 bases are TGCGCCAGCAGCCTGCAAGGACAGGCTAATGAAAAACTGTTTTTT.

V is TRBV6-2 or TRBV6-3 and J is TRBJ1-1; the D gene is possibly TRBD1 (6 bases). The CDR3 contains 13 residues. Germline V gene data show CDR1 as MNHEY and CDR2 as SVGEGT. V lost 10 bases and J 6 bases, leaving 18 bases between the germline ends. DNA of the CDR3: TGTGCCAACCAAGACAGGAGGAGAGCTGAAGCTTTCTTT. Residues: CANQDRRRAEAFF.

The rearrangement links TRBV12-3 or TRBV12-4 to TRBJ2-1; D unclear. The CDR3 has 15 amino acids. The V gene lost 6 bases and the J gene lost 0 bases, with 12 bases spanning the gap. CDR3 amino acids: CASSNPASSYNEQFF. CDR3 DNA sequence: TGTGCCAGCAGCAACCCTGCGAGCTCCTACAATGAGCAGTTCTTC.

The rearrangement links TRBV7-2 to TRBJ2-1, with 10 bases lining up with TRBD1. The CDR3 is 15 residues long. J was trimmed by 10 bases and V by 1 base; bases with no gene match: 7. Per the germline V gene, CDR1 is SGHTA and CDR2 is FQGNSA. CDR3 bases: TGTGCCAGCAGCTTAGGTGGGACAGGGGTCTACGAGCAGTTCTTC. Amino acids: CASSLGGTGVYEQFF.

The V gene is TRBV20-1, the J gene TRBJ2-1, with TRBD1 matching 8 bases. V shed 2 bases and J 7 bases; nucleotides not matched to a gene: 10. Germline V gene lookup returns CDR1 DFQATT and CDR2 SNEGSKA (reference sequence). CDR3 length: 15 residues. In DNA form, the CDR3 reads TGCAGTGCTAGACGCAGTCAGGGGGCTGGAAATGAGCAGTTCTTC. Translating it yields CSARRSQGAGNEQFF.

The genes are TRBV6-2 or TRBV6-3 and TRBJ1-2, with D possibly matching TRBD1 (5 bases). Trimming cost V 2 bases and J 8 bases, with 9 bases left between them. The CDR3 runs to 12 residues. Per the germline V gene, CDR1 is MNHEY and CDR2 is SVGEGT. The DNA for the CDR3 is TGTGCCAGCAGTTACGGGGGTCTGGGCTACACCTTC. This sequence encodes CASSYGGLGYTF.

The genes are TRBV9 and TRBJ2-1; a weak D match, TRBD1 (5 bases). Trimming took off 0 bases at V and 4 bases at J, with 14 bases between the two ends. Germline values: CDR1 SGDLS, CDR2 YYNGEE. The CDR3 totals 16 residues. The CDR3 nucleotides read TGTGCCAGCAGCGTAGGTCGCAGGGTGAATTACAATGAGCAGTTCTTC. Translation: CASSVGRRVNYNEQFF.

This chain's CDR3 is CASRGDRGKNSPLHF. In DNA form, the CDR3 reads TGTGCCAGCAGGGGGGACAGGGGGAAAAATTCACCCCTCCACTTT. The V and J genes are TRBV7-2 and TRBJ1-6; 11 nucleotides line up with TRBD1. CDR3 size: 15 residues. CDR1 and CDR2 (germline): SGHTA, FQGNSA. The V gene end was trimmed by 6 bases and the J gene end by 7 bases; junction bases not matched to a gene: 5.

The chain carries TRBV29-1 and TRBJ1-2, with 8 positions matching TRBD1. J lost 4 bases, V lost 1 base, and 8 bases had no gene match. The CDR3 spans 15 residues. Germline CDR1 and CDR2: SQVTM and ANQGSEA. The CDR3 sequence is CSVEVPGTGLYGYTF. CDR3 nucleotide sequence: TGCAGCGTTGAAGTCCCCGGGACAGGTCTCTATGGCTACACCTTC.

This clonotype was counted only a few times. The chain recombines TRBV6-5 with TRBJ1-5; D is uncertain. The V end was cut by 5 bases, the J end by 7 bases, with 12 bases between. Germline V gives CDR1 MNHEY, CDR2 SVGAGI. The CDR3 runs 13 residues. This CDR3 is CASSAGSGQPQHF. Written as DNA, the CDR3 is TGTGCCAGCAGTGCGGGTTCGGGGCAGCCCCAGCATTTT.

This clonotype was counted at least ten times. The chain is built from TRBV12-3 or TRBV12-4 and TRBJ2-3, with D hard to call. V was trimmed by 2 bases and J by 4 bases, leaving 4 bases between them. This CDR3 contains 12 residues. The CDR3 here is CASSLKADTQYF. For the CDR3, the DNA is TGTGCCAGCAGTTTAAAGGCAGATACGCAGTATTTT.

This clonotype came up a few times. The rearrangement uses TRBV4-1 and TRBJ2-1, with 8 bases that match TRBD2. The trim removed 3 bases at V and 8 bases at J, leaving 9 bases unmatched. The CDR3 has 15 residues. Germline V gives CDR1 MGHRA, CDR2 YSYEKL. Written as DNA, the CDR3 is TGCGCCAGCAGCCAGCATAGCGGGGTAGTAGATGAGCAGTTCTTC. Residues: CASSQHSGVVDEQFF.

This clonotype was seen a few times. The chain uses TRBV5-1 and TRBJ1-2; no clear D gene. The V gene's germline CDR1 is SGHRS and CDR2 YFSETQ. The CDR3 length is 13 residues. V was clipped by 3 bases and J by 6 bases, with 12 bases between them. The CDR3 sequence: CASSSQNRDGYTF. CDR3 sequence (DNA): TGCGCCAGCAGCTCACAGAACCGCGATGGCTACACCTTC.

Points on this clonotype: One junction end disagrees with the germline gene, perhaps due to a read error. The rearrangement joins TRBV7-9 to TRBJ2-2; D perhaps matches TRBD2 (5 bases). The CDR3 length is 12 residues. Germline V gene sequence: CDR1 SEHNR, CDR2 FQNEAQ (reference sequence). The CDR3, as DNA: TGTGCCAGCAGCTTCATGGTTGGGGAGCGGTTTTTT. The encoded protein is CASSFMVGERFF.

The rearrangement links TRBV20-1 to TRBJ1-3, with 7 bases matching TRBD1. Germline CDR1 and CDR2: DFQATT and SNEGSKA (reference sequence). Trimming removed 0 bases from V and 2 bases from J; junction bases left unmatched: 4. The CDR3 runs to 15 residues. DNA for the CDR3: TGCAGTGCTAGAGATAGGACAGGCCCTGGAAACACCATATATTTT. Translated, it gives CSARDRTGPGNTIYF.

This clonotype was seen only a few times. CDR3 bases: TGCAGTGCTAGTAGGGGACAGGCCCTTTACTATGGCTACACCTTC. It codes for CSASRGQALYYGYTF. The chain recombines TRBV20-1 with TRBJ1-2, with TRBD1 matching 8 bases. The V gene's germline CDR1 is DFQATT and CDR2 SNEGSKA (reference sequence). This CDR3 is built from 15 residues. The trim removed 3 bases at V and 3 bases at J, leaving 9 bases unmatched.